A selection of T cell receptor beta chains follows, all from one sample in a study of blood T cell repertoires in COVID-19. Method: immunoSEQ multiplex PCR; TCRdb's copy keeps in-frame clones and lacks some. The sample includes fewer than 300,000 clones, around 90% of them seen just once. Source material: peripheral blood. These receptors all stem from a person aged 18 to 29 with COVID-19, enrolled during active disease. CDR3s include the opening cysteine and the closing phenylalanine or tryptophan.

V: TRBV6-5
J: TRBJ2-7
CDR3: CASSYRDRGSYEQYF

V: TRBV7-6
J: TRBJ2-2
CDR3: CASSPVAGGPGTGELFF

V: TRBV24-1
J: TRBJ2-2
CDR3: CATSETESTGELFF

V: TRBV3-1/TRBV3-2
J: TRBJ2-5
CDR3: CASSPGLAGEETQYF

V: TRBV9
J: TRBJ2-7
CDR3: CASSEGPEYEQYF

V: TRBV7-9
J: TRBJ2-1
CDR3: CASSSPTNSYNEQFF

V: TRBV2
J: TRBJ2-2
CDR3: CASSEGLAGNIGELFF

V: TRBV7-8
J: TRBJ2-1
CDR3: CASSPGNWNEQFF

V: TRBV7-8
J: TRBJ1-5
CDR3: CASSLAPPRGDQPQHF

V: TRBV11-2
J: TRBJ2-7
CDR3: CASSLGGGQGYEQYF

V: TRBV9
J: TRBJ2-7
CDR3: CASSVVAGVGEQYF

V: TRBV7-9
J: TRBJ2-5
CDR3: CASSLVEKETQYF

V: TRBV6-4
J: TRBJ2-3
CDR3: CASSVYRSASNTDTQYF

V: TRBV6-5
J: TRBJ2-2
CDR3: CASSYKGLGELFF

V: TRBV6-4
J: TRBJ2-3
CDR3: CASSEGGLADTQYF

V: TRBV2
J: TRBJ1-1
CDR3: CASSVDRGNTEAFF

V: TRBV14
J: TRBJ2-5
CDR3: CASSLRNLLVRVETQYF

V: TRBV3-1/TRBV3-2
J: TRBJ2-7
CDR3: CASSQVSGQSEQYF

V: TRBV4-1
J: TRBJ1-1
CDR3: CASSQVGQGVNTEAFF

V: TRBV4-1
J: TRBJ1-5
CDR3: CASSQETWNQPQHF

V: TRBV12-5
J: TRBJ2-1
CDR3: CASGLTGNEQFF

V: TRBV9
J: TRBJ1-2
CDR3: CASSVGSGGNYGYTF

V: TRBV7-2
J: TRBJ1-5
CDR3: CASSLAGQGDQPQHF

V: TRBV4-2
J: TRBJ2-3
CDR3: CASSPLATDTQYF

V: TRBV7-9
J: TRBJ1-1
CDR3: CASSPGNRGTEAFF

V: TRBV24-1
J: TRBJ2-3
CDR3: CATSEWREKWYF

V: TRBV6-5
J: TRBJ2-2
CDR3: CASTLGHLNTGELFF

V: TRBV4-1
J: TRBJ2-7
CDR3: CASSQEPQREFYEQYF

V: TRBV4-1
J: TRBJ1-2
CDR3: CASSQKTGRYGYTF

V: TRBV2
J: TRBJ1-5
CDR3: CASSGEGNQPQHF

V: TRBV9
J: TRBJ2-1
CDR3: CASSPVASGSDEQFF

V: TRBV27
J: TRBJ1-6
CDR3: CASRSSGGGGNSPLHF

V: TRBV27
J: TRBJ1-5
CDR3: CASSIAPNQPQHF

V: TRBV9
J: TRBJ1-5
CDR3: CASSVDPENQPQHF

V: TRBV6-5
J: TRBJ2-7
CDR3: CASSHGTASSYEQYF

V: TRBV10-3
J: TRBJ1-2
CDR3: CAIRDFGQGNYGYTF

V: TRBV28
J: TRBJ2-3
CDR3: CASSAGTANTDTQYF

V: TRBV27
J: TRBJ2-1
CDR3: CASGDYGSYNEQFF

V: TRBV7-8
J: TRBJ1-3
CDR3: CASSLSEYSGNTIYF

V: TRBV11-2
J: TRBJ2-1
CDR3: CASSPGRGGADRGGFF

V: TRBV9
J: TRBJ1-3
CDR3: CASSTSLLGGSGNTIYF

V: TRBV5-4
J: TRBJ2-3
CDR3: CASSAPESGWEDTQYF